A single sample is the source of the 24 T cell receptor beta chains below, sequenced in a study of OX40 agonist ivuxolimab in advanced cancers. Assay used: immunoSEQ multiplex PCR; TCRdb lists only in-frame clones, some missing. This table holds over 50,000 clones, about 88% found once. The source material was CD4+ or CD8+ T cells sorted from blood, sampled in a trial of the OX40 agonist ivuxolimab. These receptors were collected from an adult with an advanced solid tumor such as melanoma, head and neck, liver or kidney cancer.

The rearrangement uses TRBV27 and TRBJ2-1; D not resolved. Trimming took 6 bases from V and 4 from J, leaving 10 bases between them. The germline CDR1 and CDR2 sequences are MNHEY and SMNVEV (reference sequence). The CDR3 contains 13 residues. The CDR3 DNA reads TGTGCCAGCAGGGCGGCCTGGTACAATGAGCAGTTCTTC. Translating gives CASRAAWYNEQFF.

The V gene is TRBV13, the J gene TRBJ2-7; D is undetermined. Trimming shortened V by 4 bases and J by 2 bases, and 3 bases separated the two germline ends. Per germline, CDR1 PRHDT and CDR2 FYEKMQ (reference sequence). The CDR3 loop spans 11 amino acids. The CDR3 DNA sequence: TGTGCCAGCAGCTCTACCTACGAGCAGTACTTC. Amino acids: CASSSTYEQYF.

Sample share makes this clone medium-sized. The chain couples TRBV6-4 to TRBJ2-7, with a tentative D call TRBD2 (5 bases). The V gene lost 11 bases and the J gene lost 12 bases, with 11 bases spanning the gap. CDR3 length equals 8 residues. CDR1 and CDR2 (germline): MRHNA, SNTAGT. CDR3 in DNA: TGTGCCCCCGCCGGGGTGTACTTC. This gives the protein CAPAGVYF.

About this clone: A read error is possible here, since a much larger clone lies one base away. The same CDR3 arises from other DNA sequences in this sample as well. This chain joins TRBV5-1 and TRBJ1-1; no clear D. The V gene lost 8 bases and the J gene lost 2 bases, with 22 bases spanning the gap. The CDR3 extends over 16 amino acids. CDR1 and CDR2 from the germline V gene are SGHRS and YFSETQ. The CDR3: CASSPDQLYANTEAFF. The DNA of the CDR3 is TGCGCCAGTAGCCCGGACCAGCTCTACGCAAACACTGAAGCTTTCTTT.

The chain links TRBV7-9 to TRBJ2-1; perhaps TRBD2 as D (6 bases). CDR3 length equals 12 residues. CDR1 SEHNR and CDR2 FQNEAQ come from the germline V gene (reference sequence). The V and J ends lost 5 bases and 9 bases respectively, with 11 bases between them. The CDR3, as DNA: TGTGCCAGCAGCGCGGAGGGCTCTGAGCAGTTCTTC. It encodes CASSAEGSEQFF.

This chain joins TRBV6-4 and TRBJ2-7, with TRBD1 identical over 7 bases. Trimming cost V 0 bases and J 6 bases; bases outside gene matches: 2. CDR1 and CDR2 from the germline V gene are MRHNA and SNTAGT. The CDR3 contains 13 residues. In DNA form, the CDR3 reads TGTGCCAGCAGTGACTCGAACAGGGGCGAGCAGTACTTC. It yields the protein CASSDSNRGEQYF.

The chain couples TRBV7-2 to TRBJ2-5, with TRBD2 matching over 7 bases. The CDR3 sequence is 13 residues long. The trim removed 1 base at V and 7 bases at J, leaving 3 bases unmatched. The germline CDR1 and CDR2 sequences are SGHTA and FQGNSA. The CDR3 loop is CASSLGLAGTQYF. In DNA form, the CDR3 reads TGTGCCAGCAGCTTAGGATTAGCGGGGACCCAGTACTTC. Full variable domain (rest looked up from reference TRBV7-2 and TRBJ2-5): GAGVSQSPSNKVTEKGKDVELRCDPISGHTALYWYRQSLGQGLEFLIYFQGNSAPDKSGLPSDRFSAERTGGSVSTLTIQRTQQEDSAVYLCASSLGLAGTQYFGPGTRLLVL.

The chain has TRBV19 and TRBJ2-1; 9 bases map to TRBD2. This CDR3 has 15 residues. V lost 7 bases, J lost 2 bases, and 6 bases stayed unmatched. Germline assignment: CDR1 LNHDA and CDR2 SQIVND (reference sequence). Here the CDR3 reads CASTLLAGTYNEQFF. The CDR3 DNA is TGTGCCAGTACTCTACTAGCGGGTACCTACAATGAGCAGTTCTTC. Looking up the rest from reference TRBV19 and TRBJ2-1 gives the full variable domain: DGGITQSPKYLFRKEGQNVTLSCEQNLNHDAMYWYRQDPGQGLRLIYYSQIVNDFQKGDIAEGYSVSREKKESFPLTVTSAQKNPTAFYLCASTLLAGTYNEQFFGPGTRLTVL.

The J gene is TRBJ2-7, the V gene TRBV5-4; no definite D call. V was trimmed by 0 bases and J by 4 bases, leaving 5 bases between them. The CDR3 runs 12 residues. Per the germline V gene, CDR1 is SGHNT and CDR2 is YYREEE (reference sequence). Written as DNA, the CDR3 is TGTGCCAGCAGCTTGGGAATTTACGAGCAGTACTTC. The encoded protein is CASSLGIYEQYF.

This clone was counted a single time. This chain uses TRBV7-3 with TRBJ2-3; 8 bases agree with TRBD2. CDR1 and CDR2 from the germline V gene are SGHTA and FQGTGA. The CDR3 spans 17 residues. V shed 0 bases and J 2 bases; nucleotides not matched to a gene: 7. The CDR3 spells CASSLTGGTRTTDTQYF. The CDR3 coding sequence is TGTGCCAGCAGCTTAACGGGGGGGACTAGGACCACAGATACGCAGTATTTT.

The rearrangement uses TRBV2 and TRBJ2-3; 8 bases match TRBD2. The CDR3 contains 15 residues. The V gene end was trimmed by 4 bases and the J gene end by 2 bases; junction bases not matched to a gene: 5. The V gene's germline CDR1 is SNHLY and CDR2 FYNNEI. The CDR3 nucleotides read TGTGCCAGCAGTGGGGTACTAGCGGACACAGATACGCAGTATTTT. It codes for CASSGVLADTDTQYF. The whole variable domain, filled in from reference TRBV2 and TRBJ2-3, reads EPEVTQTPSHQVTQMGQEVILRCVPISNHLYFYWYRQILGQKVEFLVSFYNNEISEKSEIFDDQFSVERPDGSNFTLKIRSTKLEDSAMYFCASSGVLADTDTQYFGPGTRLTVL.

The chain has TRBV5-4 and TRBJ2-7; TRBD1 might be the D (6 bases). Per the germline V gene, CDR1 is SGHNT and CDR2 is YYREEE (reference sequence). The CDR3 contains 13 residues. Trimming shortened V by 4 bases and J by 0 bases, and 8 bases separated the two germline ends. This CDR3 is CASSRDNSYEQYF. In nucleotides, the CDR3 is TGTGCCAGCAGCCGGGACAACTCCTACGAGCAGTACTTC.

This chain uses TRBV13 with TRBJ2-7; 9 nucleotides agree with TRBD1. The CDR3 has 15 amino acids. Germline CDR1 and CDR2: PRHDT and FYEKMQ (reference sequence). J was trimmed by 1 base and V by 5 bases; bases with no gene match: 6. The CDR3 DNA follows: TGTGCCAGCAGCGCGGACAGGGGTGGGTCCTACGAGCAGTACTTC. Protein product: CASSADRGGSYEQYF.

For the CDR3, the DNA is TGCGCCAGCAGCCATTTCTGGGGACAGGGAGCGCAGCCCCAGCATTTT. It yields the protein CASSHFWGQGAQPQHF. This chain uses TRBV4-3 with TRBJ1-5, with 9 nucleotides matching TRBD1. The CDR3 consists of 16 residues. Germline V gene data show CDR1 as LGHNA and CDR2 as YSLEER. Unmatched junction bases numbered 10, after V lost 3 bases and J lost 7 bases.

The genes are TRBV5-4 and TRBJ2-1; 7 bases map to TRBD2. In germline, CDR1 is SGHNT, CDR2 YYREEE (reference sequence). CDR3 size: 19 residues. Trimming cost V 1 base and J 1 base; bases outside gene matches: 14. The CDR3 reads CASSLFVASGYGSYNEQFF. CDR3 nucleotides: TGTGCCAGCAGCTTGTTTGTTGCTAGCGGATATGGATCCTACAATGAGCAGTTCTTC.

The chain has TRBV14 and TRBJ2-7; D not certain. The CDR3 length is 14 residues. CDR1 is SGHDN and CDR2 is FVKESK in the germline V gene. Trimming stripped 1 base from V and 7 bases from J, with 14 bases between. In DNA form, the CDR3 reads TGTGCCAGCAGCCAAGGCCGGCTAGGTTTTGAGCAGTACTTC. Translated: CASSQGRLGFEQYF.

The rearrangement joins TRBV10-3 to TRBJ2-3, with 8 bases lining up with TRBD2. This CDR3 spans 16 amino acids. V lost 0 bases to trimming and J lost 2 bases; unmatched junction nucleotides: 4. Germline CDR1 is ENHRY and CDR2 is SYGVKD. CDR3 sequence: CAISESGLASTDTQYF. DNA of the CDR3: TGTGCCATCAGTGAGTCAGGACTAGCTTCCACAGATACGCAGTATTTT.

The chain joins TRBV4-3 to TRBJ1-3, with D uncertain. This CDR3 is 15 amino acids long. V was shortened by 0 bases and J by 4 bases, with 10 bases between the two germline ends. Germline V gives CDR1 LGHNA, CDR2 YSLEER. The CDR3 coding sequence is TGCGCCAGCAGCCAAGATCGAAACGGGGGAAACACCATATATTTT. It is translated as CASSQDRNGGNTIYF.

This rearrangement joins TRBV28 to TRBJ1-2, with 8 bases identical to TRBD1. Germline V lookup: CDR1 MDHEN, CDR2 SYDVKM. The V gene end was trimmed by 7 bases and the J gene end by 8 bases; junction bases not matched to a gene: 18. The CDR3 spans 16 residues. CDR3 DNA sequence: TGTGCCAGCAACGAGGACAGGGAAAAGGGTTTGTGGGGCTACACCTTC. Translation gives CASNEDREKGLWGYTF.

V and J are TRBV6-5 and TRBJ2-2, with D possibly called TRBD1 or TRBD2 (5 bases each). The length of the CDR3 is 16 residues. V lost 0 bases, J lost 2 bases, and 10 bases lay in between. CDR1 MNHEY and CDR2 SVGAGI come from the germline V gene. The CDR3: CASSYSGTLNTGELFF. The CDR3 coding sequence is TGTGCCAGCAGTTACTCCGGGACGTTAAACACCGGGGAGCTGTTTTTT.

The chain couples TRBV29-1 to TRBJ2-5, with 10 nucleotides matching TRBD2. This CDR3 comprises 15 residues. Germline lookup yields CDR1 SQVTM and CDR2 ANQGSEA. J was trimmed by 4 bases and V by 5 bases; bases with no gene match: 10. The CDR3 is CSVTPSAGGGETQYF. In nucleotides, the CDR3 is TGCAGCGTTACCCCTTCAGCGGGAGGGGGAGAGACCCAGTACTTC. Full variable domain (remainder filled in from reference TRBV29-1 and TRBJ2-5): SAVISQKPSRDICQRGTSLTIQCQVDSQVTMMFWYRQQPGQSLTLIATANQGSEATYESGFVIDKFPISRPNLTFSTLTVSNMSPEDSSIYLCSVTPSAGGGETQYFGPGTRLLVL.

The chain recombines TRBV4-3 with TRBJ2-2, with 8 bases aligning to TRBD1. With V trimmed by 1 base and J by 3 bases, 7 bases remained unmatched. The germline gives CDR1 LGHNA, CDR2 YSLEER. The CDR3 has 17 residues. The CDR3 sequence: CASSQAAMDRDTGELFF. DNA of the CDR3: TGCGCCAGCAGCCAAGCCGCCATGGACAGGGACACCGGGGAGCTGTTTTTT.

The V and J genes are TRBV5-6 and TRBJ2-2; no clear D gene. This CDR3 spans 12 amino acids. Per germline, CDR1 SGHDT and CDR2 YYEEEE. Between the trimmed V and J ends, which lost 2 bases and 3 bases, there was a span of 2 bases. CDR3 bases: TGTGCCAGCAGCTTCGACACCGGGGAGCTGTTTTTT. Its protein is CASSFDTGELFF. Looking up the rest from reference TRBV5-6 and TRBJ2-2 gives the full variable domain: DAGVTQSPTHLIKTRGQQVTLRCSPKSGHDTVSWYQQALGQGPQFIFQYYEEEERQRGNFPDRFSGHQFPNYSSELNVNALLLGDSALYLCASSFDTGELFFGEGSRLTVL.

This chain joins TRBV9 and TRBJ2-6, with 7 bases aligning to TRBD1. The CDR3 is 17 amino acids. CDR1 SGDLS and CDR2 YYNGEE come from the germline V gene. J was trimmed by 0 bases and V by 3 bases; bases with no gene match: 6. The CDR3 region is CASSDGQVPSGANVLTF. CDR3 coding DNA: TGTGCCAGCAGCGATGGACAGGTTCCCTCTGGGGCCAACGTCCTGACTTTC.